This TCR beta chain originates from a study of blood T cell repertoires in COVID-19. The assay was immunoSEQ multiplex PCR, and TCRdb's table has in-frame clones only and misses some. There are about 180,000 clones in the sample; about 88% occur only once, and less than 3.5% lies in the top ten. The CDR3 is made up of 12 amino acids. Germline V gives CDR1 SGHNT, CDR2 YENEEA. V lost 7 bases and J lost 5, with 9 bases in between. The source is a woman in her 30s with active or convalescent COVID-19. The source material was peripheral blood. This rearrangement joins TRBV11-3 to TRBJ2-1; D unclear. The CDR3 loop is CASISSNNEQFF. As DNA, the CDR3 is TGTGCCAGCATTAGTAGCAACAATGAGCAGTTCTTC.